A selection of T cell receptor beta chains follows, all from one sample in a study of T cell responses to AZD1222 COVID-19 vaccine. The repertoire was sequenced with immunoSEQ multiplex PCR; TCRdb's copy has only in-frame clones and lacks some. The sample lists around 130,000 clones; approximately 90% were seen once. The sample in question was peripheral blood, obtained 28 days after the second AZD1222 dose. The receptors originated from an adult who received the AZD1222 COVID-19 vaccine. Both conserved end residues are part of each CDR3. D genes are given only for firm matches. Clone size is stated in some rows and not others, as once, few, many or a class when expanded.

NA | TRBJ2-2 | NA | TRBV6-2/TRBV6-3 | CASSLGLNTGELFF | TGTGCCAGCAGTTTGGGTCTTAACACCGGGGAGCTGTTTTTT
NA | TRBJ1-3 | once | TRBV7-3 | CASSLTGTLSGNTIYF | TGTGCCAGCAGCTTAACTGGGACACTCTCTGGAAACACCATATATTTT
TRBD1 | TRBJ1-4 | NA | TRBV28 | CASSLGQDEKLFF | TGTGCCAGCAGTTTGGGACAGGATGAAAAACTGTTTTTT
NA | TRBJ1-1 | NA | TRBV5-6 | CASTLAPRDTEAFF | TGTGCCAGCACCTTAGCCCCTCGGGACACTGAAGCTTTCTTT
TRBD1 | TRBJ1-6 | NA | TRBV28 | CASSSGQYNSPLHF | TGTGCCAGCAGTTCGGGACAGTATAATTCACCCCTCCACTTT
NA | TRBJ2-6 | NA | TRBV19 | CASRSGGLISGANVLTF | TGTGCCAGTAGGTCCGGGGGACTTATTTCTGGGGCCAACGTCCTGACTTTC
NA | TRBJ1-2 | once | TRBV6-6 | CASTESESPSSGYTF | TGTGCCAGCACCGAAAGTGAGTCCCCCAGCAGTGGCTACACCTTC
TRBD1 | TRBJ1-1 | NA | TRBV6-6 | CASSSTRTGGKTEAFF | TGTGCCAGCAGTTCAACTAGGACAGGGGGGAAAACTGAAGCTTTCTTT
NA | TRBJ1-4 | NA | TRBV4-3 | CASSPSRLATNEKLFF | TGCGCCAGCAGCCCCTCAAGACTAGCAACTAATGAAAAACTGTTTTTT
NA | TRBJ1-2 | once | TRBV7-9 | CASSLPGSGGYGYTF | TGTGCCAGCAGCTTACCTGGGAGTGGCGGATATGGCTACACCTTC
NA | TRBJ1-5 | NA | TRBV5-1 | CASSLAGYSNQPQHF | TGCGCCAGCAGCTTGGCTGGGTATAGCAATCAGCCCCAGCATTTT
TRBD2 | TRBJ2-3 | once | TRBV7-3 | CASSFFRGPLWGASGGTDTQYF | TGTGCCAGCAGCTTCTTCCGGGGACCTCTTTGGGGGGCTAGCGGGGGCACAGATACGCAGTATTTT
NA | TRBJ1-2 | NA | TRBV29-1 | CSVEAGTLAPPNYGYTF | TGCAGCGTTGAAGCCGGTACTCTTGCTCCCCCAAACTATGGCTACACCTTC
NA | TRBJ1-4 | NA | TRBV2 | CASSEGGYNEKLFF | TGTGCCAGCAGTGAAGGGGGCTATAATGAAAAACTGTTTTTT
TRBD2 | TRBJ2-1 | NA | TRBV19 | CASSRGSNNEQFF | TGTGCCAGTAGCCGCGGGAGTAACAATGAGCAGTTCTTC
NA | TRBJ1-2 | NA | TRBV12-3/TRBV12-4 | CASSRRENYGYTF | TGTGCCAGCAGCCGCAGGGAAAACTATGGCTACACCTTC
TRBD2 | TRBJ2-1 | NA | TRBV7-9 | CASSSPASGRVNEQFF | TGTGCCAGCAGCTCACCCGCTAGCGGGAGAGTGAATGAGCAGTTCTTC
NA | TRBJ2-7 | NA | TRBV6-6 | CASSYSGQGRYEQYF | TGTGCCAGCAGTTATTCCGGGCAGGGTAGGTACGAGCAGTACTTC
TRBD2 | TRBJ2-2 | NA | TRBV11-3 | CASSPLAGGPGELFF | TGTGCCAGCAGCCCACTAGCGGGGGGGCCCGGGGAGCTGTTTTTT
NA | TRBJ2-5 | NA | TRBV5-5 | CASSLEGTSQETQYF | TGTGCCAGCAGCTTGGAAGGGACGTCCCAAGAGACCCAGTACTTC
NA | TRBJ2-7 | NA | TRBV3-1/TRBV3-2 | CASSQRVVASYEQYF | TGTGCCAGCAGCCAAAGAGTAGTAGCCTCCTACGAGCAGTACTTC
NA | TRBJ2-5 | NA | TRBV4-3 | CASSLLLQETQYF | TGCGCCAGCAGCCTCTTGCTTCAAGAGACCCAGTACTTC
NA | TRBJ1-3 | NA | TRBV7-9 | CASSFSETSSGNTIYF | TGTGCCAGCAGCTTCAGTGAGACGAGCTCTGGAAACACCATATATTTT
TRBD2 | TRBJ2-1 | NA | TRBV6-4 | CASSDSAGGYNEQFF | TGTGCCAGCAGTGACTCAGCGGGAGGGTACAATGAGCAGTTCTTC
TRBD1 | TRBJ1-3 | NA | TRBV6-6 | CASSRQGGFVGNTIYF | TGTGCCAGCAGTCGACAGGGCGGCTTTGTGGGAAACACCATATATTTT
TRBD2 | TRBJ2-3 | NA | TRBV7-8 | CASSLAYSGADTQYF | TGTGCCAGCAGCTTAGCCTATAGCGGGGCAGATACGCAGTATTTT
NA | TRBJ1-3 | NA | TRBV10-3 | CAISATGAGNTIYF | TGTGCCATCAGTGCTACCGGGGCTGGAAACACCATATATTTT
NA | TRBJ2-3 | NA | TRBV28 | CATRGTTDTQYF | TGTGCCACTCGGGGGACCACAGATACGCAGTATTTT
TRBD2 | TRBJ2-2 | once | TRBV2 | CASARGGRTGELFF | TGTGCTTCCGCGCGGGGCGGGAGGACCGGGGAGCTGTTTTTT
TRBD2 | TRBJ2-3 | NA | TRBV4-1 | CASSQGPLSGGPDTQYF | TGCGCCAGCAGCCAAGGGCCCTTGAGCGGGGGTCCAGATACGCAGTATTTT
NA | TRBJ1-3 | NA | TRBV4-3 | CASSPGRSGSTIYF | TGCGCCAGCAGTCCCGGAAGATCAGGGTCCACCATATATTTT
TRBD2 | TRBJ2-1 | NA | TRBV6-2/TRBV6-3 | CASSYVLAEGGYNEQFF | TGTGCCAGCAGTTACGTACTAGCGGAGGGAGGGTACAATGAGCAGTTCTTC
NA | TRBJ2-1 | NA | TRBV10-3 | CAISESVEGRYEQFF | TGTGCCATCAGTGAGTCTGTTGAGGGTCGGTATGAGCAGTTCTTC
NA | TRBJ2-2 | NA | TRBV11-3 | CASSLGGRHGELFF | TGTGCCAGCAGCTTAGGGGGTCGGCACGGGGAGCTGTTTTTT
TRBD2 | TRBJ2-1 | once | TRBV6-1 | CASSVLGGGSFLYNEQFF | TGTGCCAGCAGTGTGCTCGGCGGGGGAAGTTTCTTATACAATGAGCAGTTCTTC
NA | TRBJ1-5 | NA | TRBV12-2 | CASRPPGGGNQPQHF | TGTGCAAGTCGCCCCCCCGGGGGAGGCAATCAGCCCCAGCATTTT
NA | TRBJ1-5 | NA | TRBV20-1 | CSASLRLNQPQHF | TGCAGTGCTAGTCTCAGGCTCAATCAGCCCCAGCATTTT
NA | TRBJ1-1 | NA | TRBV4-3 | CASSQDMGNTEAFF | TGCGCCAGCAGCCAAGATATGGGGAACACTGAAGCTTTCTTT
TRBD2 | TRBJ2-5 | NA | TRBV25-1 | CASSEPLGSLADRETQYF | TGTGCCAGCAGTGAGCCTTTAGGTTCACTAGCGGACCGGGAGACCCAGTACTTC
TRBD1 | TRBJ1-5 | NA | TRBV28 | CASSLSGQGMRQPQHF | TGTGCCAGCAGTTTGAGTGGACAGGGGATGCGTCAGCCCCAGCATTTT
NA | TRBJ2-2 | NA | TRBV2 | CASNPGPYTGELFF | TGTGCCAGCAACCCGGGACCATACACCGGGGAGCTGTTTTTT
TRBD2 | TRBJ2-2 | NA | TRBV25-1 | CASSATGRTGELFF | TGTGCCAGCAGTGCTACCGGGAGGACCGGGGAGCTGTTTTTT
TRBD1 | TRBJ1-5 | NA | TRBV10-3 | CAIRGQGDNQPQHF | TGTGCCATCAGGGGACAGGGAGACAATCAGCCCCAGCATTTT
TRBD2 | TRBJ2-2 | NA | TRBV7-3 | CASSLEATSGVAGELFF | TGTGCCAGCAGCTTAGAGGCGACTAGCGGGGTTGCCGGGGAGCTGTTTTTT
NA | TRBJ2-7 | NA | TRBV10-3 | CAISEFVATYEQYF | TGTGCCATCAGTGAGTTCGTAGCGACCTACGAGCAGTACTTC
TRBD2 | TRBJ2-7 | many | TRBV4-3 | CASSPDWTSGGSEQYF | TGCGCCAGCAGCCCCGATTGGACTAGCGGGGGGAGCGAGCAGTACTTC
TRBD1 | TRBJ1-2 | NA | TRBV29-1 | CSVNTGGNGYTF | TGCAGCGTGAATACAGGGGGCAATGGCTACACCTTC
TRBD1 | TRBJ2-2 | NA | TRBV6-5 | CAAWDRGVTGELFF | TGTGCCGCATGGGACAGGGGGGTCACCGGGGAGCTGTTTTTT
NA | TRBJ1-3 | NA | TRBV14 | CASSQGSGTGNTIYF | TGTGCCAGCAGCCAAGGCAGTGGGACTGGAAACACCATATATTTT
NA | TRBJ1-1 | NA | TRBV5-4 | CASSVPAGQNTEAFF | TGTGCCAGCAGCGTCCCGGCGGGCCAGAACACTGAAGCTTTCTTT
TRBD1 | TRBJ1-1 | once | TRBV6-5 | CASSPGTGGPTEAFF | TGTGCCAGCAGTCCTGGGACAGGGGGACCCACTGAAGCTTTCTTT
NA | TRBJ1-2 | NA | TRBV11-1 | CASSLTGGSDGYTF | TGTGCCAGCAGCTTAACTGGGGGCTCTGATGGCTACACCTTC
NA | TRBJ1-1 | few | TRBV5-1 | CASSLSLNTEAFF | TGCGCCAGCAGCTTGTCACTAAACACTGAAGCTTTCTTT